This TCR beta chain was observed in a study of blood T cell repertoires in COVID-19. About the research overall: The United States, Italy and Spain were the sources of the acute and convalescent COVID-19 samples. PBMCs, B-cell-depleted T cells, or T cells provided the cDNA or gDNA that made up the material.

In assigning cohorts, the study relied on participant-reported clinical history. Trimming took 0 bases from V and 3 from J, leaving 13 bases between them. The CDR3 is 16 residues long. Looked up from germline, CDR1 is SGHDT and CDR2 is YYEEEE. Profiled with immunoSEQ multiplex PCR; TCRdb holds only in-frame clones, not every one. The sample has about 220,000 clones; 90% are singletons. The receptor's source is a man aged 25-40 years who had been exposed to COVID-19. Sequencing was carried out using PBMCs or T cells enriched from blood (not recorded which). The chain recombines TRBV5-6 with TRBJ1-5; D remains unclear. DNA for the CDR3: TGTGCCAGCAGCTTGGGGAGTGTCGGCCTCAATCAGCCCCAGCATTTT. Amino acids: CASSLGSVGLNQPQHF.